This T cell receptor beta chain was sequenced during a study of blood T cell repertoires in COVID-19. Study-wide background: Both acute and convalescent COVID-19 samples were obtained from the United States, Italy and Spain.

Clinical history as reported by participants underpinned cohort assignment. Two negative PCRs, clearance, or symptom resolution were required of recovered Cohort 3 donors. Sequencing was performed with immunoSEQ multiplex PCR; in TCRdb, only in-frame clones are kept and a portion is missing. The sample has 350,000 or so clones; about 90% are singletons. Germline assignment: CDR1 SGHNT and CDR2 YENEEA. J lost 3 bases, V lost 4 bases, and 1 base had no gene match. CDR3 length: 15 residues. This chain connects TRBV11-3 to TRBJ2-2, with 11 bases that match TRBD1. This sequence was found in a young woman who had recovered from COVID-19. Specimen: PBMCs or T cells enriched from blood (not recorded which). The CDR3 DNA reads TGTGCCAGCAGCTCGGGACAGGGGGACACCGGGGAGCTGTTTTTT. The encoded protein is CASSSGQGDTGELFF.